This T cell receptor (beta chain) originates from a study of blood T cell repertoires in COVID-19. Study-wide context: Material from acute and convalescent COVID-19 was sourced from the United States, Italy and Spain.

Trimming removed 4 bases from V and 0 bases from J, with 13 bases in between. CDR1 and CDR2 (germline): LGHNA, YNFKEQ. The CDR3 sequence is 15 residues long. Original data processing: Reference gene primer amplification in the assay estimated nucleated cell counts. The table came from immunoSEQ multiplex PCR; TCRdb's copy has only in-frame clones and leaves some out. The V and J calls and the clone size are those of that table, but D and trimming were determined from the DNA. The table records 150,000 to 200,000 clones, roughly 93% of them present only once. Enrolled during active infection, Seattle patients were then followed longitudinally.

Sequences were obtained from peripheral blood. This receptor was taken from a woman aged 55-75 years with COVID-19, enrolled during active disease. The chain uses TRBV4-2 and TRBJ2-7, with D perhaps TRBD1 (5 bases). The CDR3 loop reads CASSPTEKSSYEQYF. As DNA, the CDR3 is TGTGCCAGCAGCCCGACAGAGAAAAGCTCCTACGAGCAGTACTTC.